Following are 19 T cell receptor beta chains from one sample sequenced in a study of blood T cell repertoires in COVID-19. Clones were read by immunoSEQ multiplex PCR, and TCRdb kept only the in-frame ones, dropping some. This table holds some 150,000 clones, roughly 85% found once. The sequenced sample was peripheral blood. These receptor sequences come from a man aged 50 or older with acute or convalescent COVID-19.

The CDR3 bases are TGCGCCAGCAGCTCGGGACAAGTGAACCAGCCCCAGCATTTT. As protein: CASSSGQVNQPQHF. The chain is built from TRBV5-1 and TRBJ1-5; possible D gene TRBD1, 6 bases. CDR1 is SGHRS and CDR2 is YFSETQ in the germline V gene. Trimming took off 3 bases at V and 7 bases at J, with 14 bases between the two ends. There are 14 residues in the CDR3.

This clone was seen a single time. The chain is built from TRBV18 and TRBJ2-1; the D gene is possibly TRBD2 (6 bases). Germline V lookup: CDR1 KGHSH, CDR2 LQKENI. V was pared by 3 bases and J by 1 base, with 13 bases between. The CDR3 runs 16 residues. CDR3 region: CASSPGGVGSYNEQFF. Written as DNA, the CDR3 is TGTGCCAGCTCACCCGGCGGGGTCGGATCCTACAATGAGCAGTTCTTC.

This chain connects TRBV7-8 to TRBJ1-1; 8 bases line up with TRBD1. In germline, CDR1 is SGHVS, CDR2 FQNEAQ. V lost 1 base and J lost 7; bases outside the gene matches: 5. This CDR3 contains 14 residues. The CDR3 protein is CASSLVQGGSEAFF. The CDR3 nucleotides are TGTGCCAGCAGCTTAGTACAGGGGGGGAGTGAAGCTTTCTTT.

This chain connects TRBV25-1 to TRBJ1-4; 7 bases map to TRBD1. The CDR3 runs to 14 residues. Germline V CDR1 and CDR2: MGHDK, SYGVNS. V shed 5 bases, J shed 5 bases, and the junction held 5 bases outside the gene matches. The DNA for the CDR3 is TGTGCCAGCAGTCACGGGACAGTGAATGAAAAACTGTTTTTT. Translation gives CASSHGTVNEKLFF.

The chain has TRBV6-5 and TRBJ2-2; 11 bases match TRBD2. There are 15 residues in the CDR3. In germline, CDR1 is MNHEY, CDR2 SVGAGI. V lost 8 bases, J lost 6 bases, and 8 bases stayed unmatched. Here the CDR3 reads CASEKTSGIPGELFF. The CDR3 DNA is TGTGCCAGCGAGAAGACTAGCGGGATTCCCGGGGAGCTGTTTTTT.

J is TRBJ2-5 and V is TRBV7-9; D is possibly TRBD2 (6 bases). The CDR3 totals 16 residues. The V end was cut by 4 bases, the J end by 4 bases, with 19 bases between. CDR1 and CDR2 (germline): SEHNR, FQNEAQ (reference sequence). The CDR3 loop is CASSSGVRRVGETQYF. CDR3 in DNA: TGTGCCAGCAGCTCGGGGGTGCGCCGGGTGGGAGAGACCCAGTACTTC.

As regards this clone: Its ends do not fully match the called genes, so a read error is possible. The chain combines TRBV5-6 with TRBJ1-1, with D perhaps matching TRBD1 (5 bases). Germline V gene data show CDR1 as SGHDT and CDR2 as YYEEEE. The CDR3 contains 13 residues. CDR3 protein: CASRLGGGTEAFF. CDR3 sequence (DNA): TGTGCCAGCAGGTTGGGCGGGGGCACTGAAGCTTTCTTT.

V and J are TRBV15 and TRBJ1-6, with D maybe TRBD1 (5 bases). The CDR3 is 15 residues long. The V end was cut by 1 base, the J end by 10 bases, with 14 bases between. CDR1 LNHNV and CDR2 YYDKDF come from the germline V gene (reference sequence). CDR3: CATSRGSGSGSPLHF. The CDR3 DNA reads TGTGCCACCAGCAGAGGGTCAGGGTCTGGGTCACCCCTCCACTTT.

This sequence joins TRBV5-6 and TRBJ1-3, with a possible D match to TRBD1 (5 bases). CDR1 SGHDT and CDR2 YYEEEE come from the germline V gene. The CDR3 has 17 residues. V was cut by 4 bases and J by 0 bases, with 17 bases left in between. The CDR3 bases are TGTGCCAGCAGCCTTAGGGGACTACGCTACTCTGGAAACACCATATATTTT. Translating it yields CASSLRGLRYSGNTIYF.

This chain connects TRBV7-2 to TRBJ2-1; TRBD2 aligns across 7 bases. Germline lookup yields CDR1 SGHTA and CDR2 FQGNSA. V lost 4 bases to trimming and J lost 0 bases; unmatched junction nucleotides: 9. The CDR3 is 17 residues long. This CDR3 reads CASSSEGGSPSYNEQFF. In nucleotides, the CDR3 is TGTGCCAGCAGCTCGGAAGGCGGGAGCCCCTCCTACAATGAGCAGTTCTTC.

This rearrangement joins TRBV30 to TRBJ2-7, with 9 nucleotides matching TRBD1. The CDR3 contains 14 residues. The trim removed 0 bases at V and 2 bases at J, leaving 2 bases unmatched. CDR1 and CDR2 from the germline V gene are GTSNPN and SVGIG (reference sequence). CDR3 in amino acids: CAWSVRTGAYEQYF. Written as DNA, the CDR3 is TGTGCCTGGAGTGTAAGGACAGGGGCCTACGAGCAGTACTTC.

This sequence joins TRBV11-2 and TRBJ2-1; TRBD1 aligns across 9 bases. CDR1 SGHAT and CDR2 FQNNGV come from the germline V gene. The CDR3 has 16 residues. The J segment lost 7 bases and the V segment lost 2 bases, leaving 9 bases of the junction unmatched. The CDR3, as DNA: TGTGCCAGCAGCTTATATGGACAGGGGTTAGGAAATGAGCAGTTCTTC. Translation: CASSLYGQGLGNEQFF. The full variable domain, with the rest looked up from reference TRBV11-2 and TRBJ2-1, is EAGVAQSPRYKIIEKRQSVAFWCNPISGHATLYWYQQILGQGPKLLIQFQNNGVVDDSQLPKDRFSAERLKGVDSTLKIQPAKLEDSAVYLCASSLYGQGLGNEQFFGPGTRLTVL.

The CDR3 spells CASSLSGGGGEKLFF. The CDR3 DNA follows: TGTGCCAGCAGTTTATCTGGGGGAGGAGGCGAAAAACTGTTTTTT. This chain connects TRBV28 to TRBJ1-4, with D maybe TRBD1 (5 bases). The germline V gene has CDR1 MDHEN and CDR2 SYDVKM. The CDR3 is 15 residues long. The V end was cut by 1 base, the J end by 8 bases, with 14 bases between.

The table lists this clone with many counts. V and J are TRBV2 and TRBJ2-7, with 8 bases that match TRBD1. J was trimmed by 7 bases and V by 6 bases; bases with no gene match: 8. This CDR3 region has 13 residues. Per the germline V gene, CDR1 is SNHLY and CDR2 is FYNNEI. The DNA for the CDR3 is TGTGCCAGCAGGGACCACAGGGGGAGGGAGCAGTACTTC. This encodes CASRDHRGREQYF.

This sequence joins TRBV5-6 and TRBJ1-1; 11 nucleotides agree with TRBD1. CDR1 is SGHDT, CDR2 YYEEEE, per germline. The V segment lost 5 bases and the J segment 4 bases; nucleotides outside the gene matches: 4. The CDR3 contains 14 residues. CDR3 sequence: CASSPGQGVTEAFF. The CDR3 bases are TGTGCCAGCAGTCCGGGACAGGGGGTCACTGAAGCTTTCTTT.

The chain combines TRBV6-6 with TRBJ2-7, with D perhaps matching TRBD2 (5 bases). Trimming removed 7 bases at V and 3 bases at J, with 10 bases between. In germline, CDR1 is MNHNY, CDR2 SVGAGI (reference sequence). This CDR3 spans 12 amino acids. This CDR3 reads CASTSGDYEQYF. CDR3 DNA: TGTGCCAGCACCTCCGGGGACTACGAGCAGTACTTC.

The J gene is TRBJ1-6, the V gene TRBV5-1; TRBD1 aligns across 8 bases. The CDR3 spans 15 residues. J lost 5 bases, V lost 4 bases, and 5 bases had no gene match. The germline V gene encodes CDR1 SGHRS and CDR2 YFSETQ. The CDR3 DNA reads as TGCGCCAGCAGCGGAGGACAGGGAAATAATTCACCCCTCCACTTT. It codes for CASSGGQGNNSPLHF. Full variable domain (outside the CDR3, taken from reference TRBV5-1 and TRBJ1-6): KAGVTQTPRYLIKTRGQQVTLSCSPISGHRSVSWYQQTPGQGLQFLFEYFSETQRNKGNFPGRFSGRQFSNSRSEMNVSTLELGDSALYLCASSGGQGNNSPLHFGNGTRLTVT.

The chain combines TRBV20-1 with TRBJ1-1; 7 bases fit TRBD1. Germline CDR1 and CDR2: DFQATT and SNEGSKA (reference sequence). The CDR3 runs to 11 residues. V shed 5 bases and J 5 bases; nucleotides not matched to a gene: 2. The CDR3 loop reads CSAGTVTEAFF. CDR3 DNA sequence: TGCAGTGCTGGGACAGTTACTGAAGCTTTCTTT.

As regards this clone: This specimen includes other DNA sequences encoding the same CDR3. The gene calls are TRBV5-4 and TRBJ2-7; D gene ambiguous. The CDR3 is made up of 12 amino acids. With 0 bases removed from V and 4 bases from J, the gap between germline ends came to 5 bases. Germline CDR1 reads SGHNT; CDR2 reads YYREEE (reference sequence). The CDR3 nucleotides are TGTGCCAGCAGCTTGGGCGGATACGAGCAGTACTTC. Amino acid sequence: CASSLGGYEQYF.